Shown below are 9 T cell receptor beta chains from a single sample sequenced in a study of CD8 T cells in ankylosing spondylitis. TCRdb itself ran the 5' RACE reads through MiXCR, one entry per CDR3 protein. The sample lists 180,000 or so distinct CDR3 sequences, 11% occurring once. The source material was blood, either unsorted or a sorted T cell fraction (not recorded which). The origin of the receptors is a male donor with ankylosing spondylitis or in good health (not recorded which).

This clonotype was recorded at least ten times. The V and J genes are TRBV6-1 and TRBJ1-5; D ambiguous. The CDR3 consists of 15 residues. Germline assignment: CDR1 MNHNS and CDR2 SASEGT. The germline V and J ends were trimmed by 6 bases and 0 bases, with 12 bases remaining between them. Here the CDR3 DNA reads TGTGCCAGCAGCCCCGCTCCAGTTAGCAATCAGCCCCAGCATTTT. It yields the protein CASSPAPVSNQPQHF.

Turning to this clonotype: A much larger clone differs from this one at a single base, so this may be a read error. The V call is TRBV3-1, the J call TRBJ1-3, with unresolved D. The CDR3 covers 13 residues. Looked up from germline, CDR1 is LGHDT and CDR2 is YNNKEL (reference sequence). Trimming pared 5 bases from V and 4 bases from J, leaving 9 bases between. The CDR3 DNA reads as TGTGCCAGCAGCAATACAGCCGGAAACACCATATATTTT. This gives the protein CASSNTAGNTIYF. Supplemented by reference TRBV3-1 and TRBJ1-3, the full variable domain reads DTAVSQTPKYLVTQMGNDKSIKCEQNLGHDTMYWYKQDSKKFLKIMFSYNNKELIINETVPNRFSPKSPDKAHLNLHINSLELGDSAVYFCASSNTAGNTIYFGEGSWLTVV.

This clonotype was observed at least ten times. J is TRBJ2-3 and V is TRBV6-2 or TRBV6-3; 10 bases agree with TRBD2. J was trimmed by 7 bases and V by 2 bases; bases with no gene match: 6. Per germline, CDR1 MNHEY and CDR2 SVGEGT. This CDR3 is 15 amino acids long. The CDR3 DNA reads as TGTGCCAGCAGTTACGCTAGCGGGGGAGGTAATACGCAGTATTTT. Translating gives CASSYASGGGNTQYF.

There are many counts of this clonotype. The chain uses TRBV5-1 and TRBJ2-2, with no clear D. Deletions cut 0 bases from V and 9 bases from J, with 15 bases between. The CDR3 sequence is 15 residues long. CDR1 is SGHRS, CDR2 YFSETQ, per germline. CDR3 in amino acids: CASSLALGPPWELFF. The CDR3 nucleotides are TGCGCCAGCAGCTTGGCTCTAGGGCCGCCTTGGGAGCTGTTTTTT.

This chain joins TRBV7-9 and TRBJ2-7; TRBD1 matches at 9 bases. With 5 bases clipped from V and 2 bases from J, the junction kept 10 bases outside the gene matches. This CDR3 is 16 amino acids long. Germline CDR1 SEHNR, CDR2 FQNEAQ (reference sequence). The CDR3 reads CASSQITGGLTYEQYF. The CDR3 DNA reads TGTGCCAGCAGCCAAATAACAGGGGGCCTTACCTACGAGCAGTACTTC.

This sequence joins TRBV5-1 and TRBJ2-2; 7 bases line up with TRBD2. This CDR3 comprises 14 residues. Germline CDR1 reads SGHRS; CDR2 reads YFSETQ. After removal of 5 bases from V and 4 bases from J, the junction contained 5 bases not matched to a gene. CDR3 loop: CASSSSGITGELFF. CDR3 sequence (DNA): TGCGCCAGCAGTTCAAGCGGGATCACCGGGGAGCTGTTTTTT.

At least ten counts were recorded for this clonotype. J is TRBJ1-3 and V is TRBV7-9; no clear D gene. The CDR3 has 12 residues. Per the germline V gene, CDR1 is SEHNR and CDR2 is FQNEAQ (reference sequence). Between the trimmed V and J ends, which lost 4 bases and 3 bases, there was a span of 4 bases. CDR3 nucleotide sequence: TGTGCCAGCAGCTCAATTGGAAACACCATATATTTT. It encodes CASSSIGNTIYF.

The chain is built from TRBV7-2 and TRBJ2-1; D unresolved. Germline V lookup: CDR1 SGHTA, CDR2 FQGNSA. The CDR3 length is 13 residues. Between the trimmed V and J ends, which lost 3 bases and 3 bases, there was a span of 6 bases. The chain's CDR3 is CASSLLYYNEQFF. The CDR3 DNA follows: TGTGCCAGCAGCTTGCTTTACTACAATGAGCAGTTCTTC.

This clonotype was seen many times. The chain carries TRBV20-1 and TRBJ2-1, with 10 bases aligning to TRBD2. V was pared by 0 bases and J by 8 bases, with 7 bases of the junction left unmatched. The germline gives CDR1 DFQATT, CDR2 SNEGSKA (reference sequence). There are 15 residues in the CDR3. CDR3: CSARDSASGSYEQFF. The CDR3 DNA sequence: TGCAGTGCTAGAGATAGTGCTAGCGGGAGCTATGAGCAGTTCTTC.